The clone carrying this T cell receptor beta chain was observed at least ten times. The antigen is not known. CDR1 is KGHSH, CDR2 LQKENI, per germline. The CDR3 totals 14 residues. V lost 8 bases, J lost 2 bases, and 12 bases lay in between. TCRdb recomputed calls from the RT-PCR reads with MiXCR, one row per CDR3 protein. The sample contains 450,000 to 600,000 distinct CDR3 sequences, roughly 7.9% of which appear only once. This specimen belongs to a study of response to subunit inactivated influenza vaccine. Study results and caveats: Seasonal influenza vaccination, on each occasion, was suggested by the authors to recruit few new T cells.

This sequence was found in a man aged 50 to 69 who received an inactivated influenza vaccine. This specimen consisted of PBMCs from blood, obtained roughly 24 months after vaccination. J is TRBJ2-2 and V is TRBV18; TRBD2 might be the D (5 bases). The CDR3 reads CASANGINTGELFF. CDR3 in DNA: TGTGCCAGCGCCAACGGGATCAACACCGGGGAGCTGTTTTTT.